These 17 T cell receptor beta chains were sequenced from one sample in a study of cytomegalovirus exposure and HLA in healthy donors. 60 Vbeta and 13 Jbeta primers were used in PCR. This table comes from immunoSEQ multiplex PCR, and its TCRdb copy is limited to in-frame clones, with some not included. The table includes 150,000 to 200,000 clones, around 75% detected once. The sample was PBMCs. The origin of the receptors is a human donor in good health.

The J gene is TRBJ2-7, the V gene TRBV25-1; TRBD1 aligns across 7 bases. The V and J ends lost 8 bases and 5 bases, in that order; junction bases with no gene match: 3. Germline CDR1 is MGHDK and CDR2 is SYGVNS. The CDR3 is 11 residues long. CDR3 DNA: TGTGCCAGCCACGACAGGGACGAGCAGTACTTC. Translating gives CASHDRDEQYF.

This clone was counted a few times. The chain joins TRBV6-1 to TRBJ2-3; TRBD2 matches at 9 bases. Per germline, CDR1 MNHNS and CDR2 SASEGT. The J segment lost 2 bases and the V segment lost 5 bases, leaving 5 bases of the junction unmatched. This CDR3 is built from 15 residues. The DNA of the CDR3 is TGTGCCAGCAGTAGTAGCGGGGGAACCACAGATACGCAGTATTTT. This encodes CASSSSGGTTDTQYF.

The chain recombines TRBV7-2 with TRBJ1-6; TRBD1 agrees at 9 bases. V was pared by 3 bases and J by 10 bases, with 4 bases of the junction left unmatched. This CDR3 is built from 14 residues. Germline-derived CDR1 and CDR2 are SGHTA and FQGNSA. The CDR3 spells CASSLQTGGSPLHF. The CDR3, as DNA: TGTGCCAGCAGCTTGCAGACAGGGGGGTCACCCCTCCACTTT.

The V and J genes are TRBV12-5 and TRBJ1-1; 7 bases map to TRBD1. CDR3 size: 13 residues. Trimming removed 4 bases from V and 3 bases from J; junction bases left unmatched: 2. From germline, CDR1 is LGHNT and CDR2 FRNRAP. The CDR3 sequence is CASGYTGDTEAFF. CDR3 nucleotides: TGTGCTAGTGGTTACACAGGGGACACTGAAGCTTTCTTT. Full variable domain (remainder filled in from reference TRBV12-5 and TRBJ1-1): DARVTQTPRHKVTEMGQEVTMRCQPILGHNTVFWYRQTMMQGLELLAYFRNRAPLDDSGMPKDRFSAEMPDATLATLKIQPSEPRDSAVYFCASGYTGDTEAFFGQGTRLTVV.

The chain joins TRBV5-4 to TRBJ2-1; weak D call: TRBD1 (5 bases). CDR3 length equals 13 residues. Per germline, CDR1 SGHNT and CDR2 YYREEE (reference sequence). The V gene lost 1 base and the J gene lost 9 bases, with 11 bases spanning the gap. The CDR3 nucleotides are TGTGCCAGCAGCTTGAGCGTCCAGGGTGAGCAGTTCTTC. Its protein is CASSLSVQGEQFF.

The V and J genes are TRBV11-3 and TRBJ1-6; unclear D gene. The germline CDR1 and CDR2 sequences are SGHNT and YENEEA. Between the trimmed V and J ends, which lost 8 bases and 11 bases, there was a span of 4 bases. The CDR3 extends over 9 amino acids. CDR3 sequence reads: CASGPPLHF. Here the CDR3 DNA reads TGTGCCAGCGGCCCACCCCTCCACTTT.

The chain recombines TRBV10-1 with TRBJ1-1; D unclear. Germline CDR1 WNHNN, CDR2 SYGVQD (reference sequence). This CDR3 has 14 residues. V was pared by 0 bases and J by 0 bases, with 5 bases between. CDR3 protein: CASSESDLNTEAFF. The CDR3 DNA is TGCGCCAGCAGTGAGTCGGACTTGAACACTGAAGCTTTCTTT.

This clone is a singleton in its sample. The J gene is TRBJ1-3, the V gene TRBV6-6; a possible D gene is TRBD1 (6 bases). Per the germline V gene, CDR1 is MNHNY and CDR2 is SVGAGI (reference sequence). CDR3 length: 15 residues. V lost 2 bases, J lost 0 bases, and 8 bases lay in between. The CDR3: CASSYEQGSGNTIYF. In nucleotides, the CDR3 is TGTGCCAGCAGTTACGAACAGGGCTCTGGAAACACCATATATTTT.

The chain employs TRBV7-8 and TRBJ1-1, with D possibly matching TRBD1 (6 bases). The CDR3 contains 15 residues. Germline-derived CDR1 and CDR2 are SGHVS and FQNEAQ. V was trimmed by 0 bases and J by 0 bases, leaving 8 bases between them. CDR3 coding DNA: TGTGCCAGCAGCTTAGCAGGACAGATGAACACTGAAGCTTTCTTT. Translated: CASSLAGQMNTEAFF.

In its sample, this clone was seen a few times. The chain couples TRBV4-3 to TRBJ2-1; 11 bases are shared with TRBD2. From germline, CDR1 is LGHNA and CDR2 YSLEER. This CDR3 region has 15 residues. J was trimmed by 1 base and V by 10 bases; bases with no gene match: 6. Here the CDR3 DNA reads TGCGCCATCCTGACTAGCGGGGAGTCCTACAATGAGCAGTTCTTC. This encodes CAILTSGESYNEQFF.

This clone was detected only once. The chain carries TRBV10-1 and TRBJ2-3; weak D call: TRBD2 (6 bases). Trimming stripped 0 bases from V and 3 bases from J, with 13 bases between. Germline V gives CDR1 WNHNN, CDR2 SYGVQD (reference sequence). The CDR3 spans 16 residues. CDR3 in amino acids: CASSESEGLGTDTQYF. Here the CDR3 DNA reads TGCGCCAGCAGTGAGTCGGAGGGGTTGGGGACAGATACGCAGTATTTT.

The chain is built from TRBV7-9 and TRBJ1-2; TRBD1 agrees at 7 bases. Looked up from germline, CDR1 is SEHNR and CDR2 is FQNEAQ (reference sequence). The CDR3 is made up of 15 amino acids. V shed 5 bases, J shed 4 bases, and the junction held 10 bases outside the gene matches. The CDR3 loop is CASSPQGRSTYGYTF. In DNA form, the CDR3 reads TGTGCCAGCAGCCCACAGGGGCGCTCGACCTATGGCTACACCTTC.

This clone was detected a few times. V gene TRBV2 combines with J gene TRBJ1-4; no clear D. The V gene lost 5 bases and the J gene lost 8 bases, with 12 bases spanning the gap. The CDR3 spans 13 residues. CDR1 is SNHLY and CDR2 is FYNNEI in the germline V gene. The CDR3 nucleotides are TGTGCCAGCAGTCCTAATTCGGGGGAAAAACTGTTTTTT. Translation gives CASSPNSGEKLFF.

The V and J genes are TRBV7-8 and TRBJ2-2; TRBD2 is a possible D gene (6 bases). V was clipped by 5 bases and J by 3 bases, with 16 bases between them. The CDR3 runs to 16 residues. The germline gives CDR1 SGHVS, CDR2 FQNEAQ. This CDR3 is CASSPRGGTYTGELFF. CDR3 DNA sequence: TGTGCCAGCAGCCCCCGTGGGGGGACCTACACCGGGGAGCTGTTTTTT.

This chain uses TRBV27 with TRBJ2-1; TRBD2 is a possible D gene (5 bases). The CDR3 has 13 amino acids. With 1 base removed from V and 7 bases from J, the gap between germline ends came to 8 bases. Germline V gene sequence: CDR1 MNHEY, CDR2 SMNVEV (reference sequence). CDR3 amino acids: CASSLFRRNEQFF. CDR3 in DNA: TGTGCCAGCAGTTTATTCCGGAGGAATGAGCAGTTCTTC.

This chain links TRBV4-3 with TRBJ1-4, with unresolved D. Germline CDR1 reads LGHNA; CDR2 reads YSLEER. Trimming stripped 0 bases from V and 0 bases from J, with 14 bases between. The CDR3 loop spans 18 amino acids. CDR3 DNA sequence: TGCGCCAGCAGCCAAGATGTTCCAGGCTCCACAACTAATGAAAAACTGTTTTTT. It translates to CASSQDVPGSTTNEKLFF.

The CDR3 loop reads CASRRLGGNTEAFF. The CDR3 coding sequence is TGCGCCAGCAGACGTCTCGGGGGAAACACTGAAGCTTTCTTT. The rearrangement links TRBV5-1 to TRBJ1-1, with a possible D match to TRBD1 (5 bases). Germline V gene sequence: CDR1 SGHRS, CDR2 YFSETQ. The CDR3 spans 14 residues. Trimming removed 5 bases from V and 2 bases from J, with 13 bases in between.